One sample yielded the 24 T cell receptor beta chains listed below, sequenced in a study of radiotherapy plus CTLA-4 blockade in lung cancer. The method was immunoSEQ multiplex PCR; TCRdb's version includes in-frame clones alone and lacks a portion of them. The data show some 80,000 clones, more than 60% seen once. The specimen was peripheral blood, collected from a patient treated with radiotherapy plus ipilimumab. These receptors all come from a human donor with non-small cell lung cancer whose response to radiotherapy plus ipilimumab could not be evaluated. Some clones in this sample may be carry-over from other donors' samples.

The chain recombines TRBV5-1 with TRBJ1-6; D is possibly TRBD1 (5 bases). V lost 2 bases, J lost 6 bases, and 15 bases lay in between. The CDR3 is 16 amino acids. The germline V gene has CDR1 SGHRS and CDR2 YFSETQ. DNA of the CDR3: TGCGCCAGCAGCTTCCTACAGGCGTTGGGTAATTCACCCCTCCACTTT. Protein product: CASSFLQALGNSPLHF.

This clone was seen only a few times. The chain joins TRBV2 to TRBJ1-2, with 8 positions matching TRBD1. The CDR3 has 13 residues. V trimming: 6 bases; J trimming: 5 bases; junction bases outside the gene matches: 5. In germline, CDR1 is SNHLY, CDR2 FYNNEI. The CDR3 loop reads CASSTTGEYGYTF. As DNA, the CDR3 is TGTGCCAGCAGCACGACAGGGGAGTATGGCTACACCTTC. Drawing the rest from reference TRBV2 and TRBJ1-2, the complete variable domain is EPEVTQTPSHQVTQMGQEVILRCVPISNHLYFYWYRQILGQKVEFLVSFYNNEISEKSEIFDDQFSVERPDGSNFTLKIRSTKLEDSAMYFCASSTTGEYGYTFGSGTRLTVV.

This chain links TRBV15 with TRBJ1-4; D call uncertain. This CDR3 is 15 amino acids long. From germline, CDR1 is LNHNV and CDR2 YYDKDF (reference sequence). V lost 1 base, J lost 4 bases, and 10 bases lay in between. DNA for the CDR3: TGTGCCACCAGCAGAGTAGGGAGAAATAATGAAAAACTGTTTTTT. Its protein is CATSRVGRNNEKLFF.

V and J are TRBV9 and TRBJ1-1; 10 bases line up with TRBD1. The CDR3 contains 16 residues. The V and J ends lost 3 bases and 5 bases, in that order; junction bases with no gene match: 10. Germline lookup yields CDR1 SGDLS and CDR2 YYNGEE. The CDR3 sequence: CASSGPPTGGSTEAFF. CDR3 nucleotide sequence: TGTGCCAGCAGCGGGCCCCCGACAGGGGGCAGTACTGAAGCTTTCTTT. Based on the CDR3 plus reference TRBV9 and TRBJ1-1, the full variable domain is DSGVTQTPKHLITATGQRVTLRCSPRSGDLSVYWYQQSLDQGLQFLIQYYNGEERAKGNILERFSAQQFPDLHSELNLSSLELGDSALYFCASSGPPTGGSTEAFFGQGTRLTVV.

The chain links TRBV20-1 to TRBJ1-1; no clear D gene. Germline CDR1 and CDR2: DFQATT and SNEGSKA (reference sequence). The CDR3 spans 9 residues. V lost 6 bases and J lost 6, with 5 bases in between. The DNA for the CDR3 is TGCAGTGCCCGGGCTGAAGCTTTCTTT. Protein: CSARAEAFF.

The chain links TRBV9 to TRBJ2-5, with 10 bases that match TRBD2. The CDR3 has 17 amino acids. Germline-derived CDR1 and CDR2 are SGDLS and YYNGEE. With 0 bases clipped from V and 2 bases from J, the junction kept 7 bases outside the gene matches. The CDR3 is CASSVAASGGLQETQYF. The DNA for the CDR3 is TGTGCCAGCAGCGTAGCGGCTAGCGGGGGCCTTCAAGAGACCCAGTACTTC.

Only a few counts were recorded for this clone. The rearrangement links TRBV2 to TRBJ1-1; D remains ambiguous. CDR1 is SNHLY, CDR2 FYNNEI, per germline. The ends were cut back, 10 bases at V and 0 bases at J, with 15 bases in the middle. The CDR3 extends over 14 amino acids. For the CDR3, the DNA is TGTGCCACCAGATTGGGCAGCATGAACACTGAAGCTTTCTTT. This sequence encodes CATRLGSMNTEAFF.

The chain carries TRBV4-2 and TRBJ2-7; 12 bases map to TRBD2. The CDR3 has 15 residues. CDR1 LGHNA and CDR2 YNFKEQ come from the germline V gene. Trimming at V came to 4 bases and at J to 2 bases, leaving 3 bases not matched to a gene. CDR3 sequence reads: CASSPGLAGTYEQYF. Here the CDR3 DNA reads TGTGCCAGCAGCCCCGGACTAGCGGGGACCTACGAGCAGTACTTC.

V gene TRBV19 combines with J gene TRBJ2-5; D gene unclear. With 1 base removed from V and 4 bases from J, the gap between germline ends came to 10 bases. Germline assignment: CDR1 LNHDA and CDR2 SQIVND (reference sequence). This CDR3 has 14 amino acids. The DNA of the CDR3 is TGTGCCAGTAGTATAGCTGGCTGGAGAGAGACCCAGTACTTC. Amino acids: CASSIAGWRETQYF.

The chain uses TRBV7-8 and TRBJ1-2, with D possibly TRBD1 on 6 matching bases. Deletions cut 1 base from V and 0 bases from J, with 6 bases between. Per germline, CDR1 SGHVS and CDR2 FQNEAQ. The CDR3 sequence is 14 residues long. CDR3 coding DNA: TGTGCCAGCAGCTTAGGACAGGCTAACTATGGCTACACCTTC. Translated, it gives CASSLGQANYGYTF.

CDR3 amino acids: CATLAGEAYEQYF. The CDR3 DNA is TGTGCCACCTTGGCGGGGGAGGCCTACGAGCAGTACTTC. J is TRBJ2-7 and V is TRBV10-3; 7 nucleotides align to TRBD2. Germline-derived CDR1 and CDR2 are ENHRY and SYGVKD. The CDR3 sequence is 13 residues long. J gave up 2 bases and V 10 bases, and 8 bases lay outside the gene matches.

V and J are TRBV6-5 and TRBJ2-3; D might be TRBD2 (6 bases). Germline CDR1 and CDR2: MNHEY and SVGAGI. V lost 4 bases and J 6 bases, leaving 11 bases between the germline ends. This CDR3 has 13 amino acids. The CDR3 sequence: CASSFQGRDTQYF. The CDR3 nucleotides are TGTGCCAGCAGTTTCCAAGGGAGGGATACGCAGTATTTT.

The rearrangement joins TRBV5-6 to TRBJ2-5; D is unclear. From germline, CDR1 is SGHDT and CDR2 YYEEEE. The CDR3 loop spans 11 amino acids. V lost 4 bases and J lost 3, with 4 bases in between. The CDR3 nucleotides read TGTGCCAGCAGCCGAGAAGAGACCCAGTACTTC. Translation gives CASSREETQYF.

The rearrangement joins TRBV9 to TRBJ1-4; the D gene is possibly TRBD1 (5 bases). This CDR3 is built from 14 residues. V shed 1 base and J shed 3 bases, with 7 bases lying between them. Germline V gene lookup returns CDR1 SGDLS and CDR2 YYNGEE. The DNA of the CDR3 is TGTGCCAGCAGCGTATCGGGGGCTAATGAAAAACTGTTTTTT. Its protein is CASSVSGANEKLFF. The full variable domain, rest sourced from reference TRBV9 and TRBJ1-4, is DSGVTQTPKHLITATGQRVTLRCSPRSGDLSVYWYQQSLDQGLQFLIQYYNGEERAKGNILERFSAQQFPDLHSELNLSSLELGDSALYFCASSVSGANEKLFFGSGTQLSVL.

The rearrangement joins TRBV11-3 to TRBJ2-2; 7 bases are a match to TRBD2. V lost 1 base, J lost 3 bases, and 5 bases stayed unmatched. Germline CDR1 SGHNT, CDR2 YENEEA. The length of the CDR3 is 16 residues. The CDR3 loop reads CASSLAGGRHTGELFF. CDR3 bases: TGTGCCAGCAGCTTAGCGGGGGGTCGGCACACCGGGGAGCTGTTTTTT.

This rearrangement joins TRBV6-1 to TRBJ1-2, with 12 bases aligning to TRBD1. The length of the CDR3 is 15 residues. Germline V CDR1 and CDR2: MNHNS, SASEGT. J was trimmed by 4 bases and V by 8 bases; bases with no gene match: 8. The DNA of the CDR3 is TGTGCCAGCCAGGTGGGGACAGGGGGCGGCTATGGCTACACCTTC. Amino acids: CASQVGTGGGYGYTF.

This clone was observed a few times. The chain couples TRBV28 to TRBJ1-2, with D hard to call. The CDR3 runs to 13 residues. Germline V lookup: CDR1 MDHEN, CDR2 SYDVKM. Trimming removed 5 bases from V and 8 bases from J, with 15 bases in between. The CDR3 here is CASSPQVSWGYTF. CDR3 in DNA: TGTGCCAGCAGTCCCCAGGTATCCTGGGGCTACACCTTC.

This sequence joins TRBV5-1 and TRBJ2-1, with 11 bases matching TRBD1. V dropped 4 bases and J dropped 8; count of bases not matched to a gene: 8. CDR3 length: 15 amino acids. Germline loops: CDR1 SGHRS, CDR2 YFSETQ. The CDR3 here is CASSPGTGGMDEQFF. The CDR3 nucleotides are TGCGCCAGCAGCCCCGGGACAGGGGGAATGGATGAGCAGTTCTTC.

Details on this clone: Additional DNA sequences in this sample encode the identical CDR3. CDR3 coding DNA: TGTGCCAGCAGCTTAGATCGGACCGGGGAGCTGTTTTTT. As protein: CASSLDRTGELFF. The chain links TRBV7-2 to TRBJ2-2; no definite D call. CDR3 length: 13 amino acids. The germline V gene encodes CDR1 SGHTA and CDR2 FQGNSA. V dropped 1 base and J dropped 5 bases, with 5 bases sitting between them.

This chain links TRBV6-5 with TRBJ2-5; the D gene is possibly TRBD1 (6 bases). The J call may be mistaken, given a closer DNA end match to TRBJ2-7. Germline assignment: CDR1 MNHEY and CDR2 SVGAGI. CDR3 length equals 14 residues. The CDR3 here is CASSSPGVTYEQYF. The CDR3 DNA reads as TGTGCCAGCAGTTCCCCAGGGGTCACCTACGAGCAGTACTTC.

This chain connects TRBV6-4 to TRBJ2-6, with 11 bases aligning to TRBD2. The ends lost 7 bases at V and 12 bases at J; junction bases unmatched: 8. Germline V gives CDR1 MRHNA, CDR2 SNTAGT. This CDR3 spans 14 amino acids. CDR3 coding DNA: TGTGCCAGCATAGCGGGGGGGCTCATAAGCGTCCTGACTTTC. Translated: CASIAGGLISVLTF.

The rearrangement uses TRBV28 and TRBJ1-2; TRBD1 is a possible D gene (6 bases). The CDR3 runs 16 residues. V was pared by 2 bases and J by 3 bases, with 16 bases between. Germline assignment: CDR1 MDHEN and CDR2 SYDVKM. Here the CDR3 DNA reads TGTGCCAGCAGTTTAATACATGGACAGCCCGACTATGGCTACACCTTC. Protein product: CASSLIHGQPDYGYTF.

This clone was detected only a few times. The rearrangement links TRBV6-5 to TRBJ1-1; D gene unclear. Trimming pared 6 bases from V and 7 bases from J, leaving 6 bases between. The CDR3 totals 10 residues. The germline V gene has CDR1 MNHEY and CDR2 SVGAGI. The CDR3 region has the DNA TGTGCCAGCAGCAGGATTGAAGCTTTCTTT. It is translated as CASSRIEAFF.

V and J are TRBV4-2 and TRBJ2-7; possible D gene TRBD2, 7 bases. V dropped 2 bases and J dropped 2 bases, with 19 bases sitting between them. The CDR3 has 17 amino acids. In germline, CDR1 is LGHNA, CDR2 YNFKEQ. The CDR3 sequence is CASSQPPTGGSTYEQYF. CDR3 in DNA: TGTGCCAGCAGCCAACCTCCAACGGGGGGCTCTACCTACGAGCAGTACTTC.